This TCR beta chain was captured by sequencing in a study of spatial heterogeneity in lung cancer (dated by TCRdb to the late 2010s). General notes on the study: More beta-chain than alpha-chain transcripts were consistently detected, likely reflecting higher beta-chain transcript abundance. In the raw uncorrected reads, each unique combination of TCR and UMI appeared more than ten times on average. TCR alpha and beta repertoires were quantitatively compared across multiple tumor regions, matched nontumor lung and blood in non-small cell lung cancer. Nonsynonymous mutation counts, determined by whole-exome sequencing of tumor tissue, were related to features of the TCR repertoire. At surgery, both alpha and beta chains were TCR-sequenced in roughly 200 tumor regions, fewer than 80 matched nontumor lung samples and 56 PBMC samples.

After removal of 4 bases from V and 4 bases from J, the junction retains 4 bases not matched to a gene. The CDR3 numbers 13 residues from cysteine through phenylalanine. This entry keeps only the CDR3 DNA: 39 bases, framed from base 1. Via the germline V gene, CDR1 is SQVTM and CDR2 ANQGSEA. Libraries were built with 5' RACE. The instrument was a NextSeq 500. The TCR library protocol attached a unique molecular identifier to each TCR cDNA molecule to allow correction of PCR and sequencing errors. In the source study's methods: Decombinator tools were used for TCR identification, UMI-based error correction and CDR3 extraction. TCRs above a frequency of 2 per 1,000, corresponding to the top 1% of the tumor frequency distribution, were defined as expanded. Renyi diversity was calculated using the R vegan package after each repertoire was subsampled 100 times to 5,000 TCRs. CDR3 similarity networks were built from amino acid triplet string-kernel similarity, connecting CDR3s with pairwise similarity above 0.82. TCRdb trimmed the raw reads at Q25, called clones with MiXCR and kept productive beta chains. A single entry per CDR3 protein holds the most common genes and DNA from its merged rows. TCRdb assigned the V and J calls; the authors' analysis was not used. For this sample there are 35,000 to 40,000 distinct CDR3 sequences; about 7% appear just once. Clones ranked in the top ten supply 25% to 30% of the sample.

The meaning of the sample's time point label: sample taken at primary tumor resection. Samples were obtained from approximately 72 patients with early-stage, untreated non-small cell lung cancer from the lung TRACERx cohort. TCR sequencing used whole RNA extracted from tumor and nontumor lung tissue, or from cryopreserved PBMC samples, without cell sorting. Only patients with enough RNA available from two or more tumor regions were chosen for TCR sequencing. At least ten counts were recorded for this clonotype. What this receptor recognizes is not known. Base quality data are lacking; no much larger clone is found one base away. Here is what the overall study found, with its caveats: Additional single-cell paired TCR alpha and beta sequencing was considered necessary to confirm, at a functional level, the hypothesis that regional TCRs recognize regional mutations. Ubiquitous expanded tumor TCRs were detected in blood more often at tumor resection than at routine follow-up.

The sample in question was PBMCs, obtained at surgery. The V and J segments used are TRBV29-1 and TRBJ2-3; 8 bases in the middle match TRBD2. This TCR was sampled from a female donor with early-stage non-small cell lung cancer. CDR3 reads: CSVAPGGPDTQYF. The DNA is as follows: TGCAGCGTTGCTCCGGGAGGGCCAGATACGCAGTATTTT.